This T cell receptor (beta chain) was recorded in a study of blood T cell repertoires in COVID-19. Study context: COVID-19 samples, acute and convalescent, were from the United States, Italy and Spain.

This CDR3 region has 14 residues. The V end was cut by 1 base, the J end by 7 bases, with 10 bases between. CDR1 is SNHLY and CDR2 is FYNNEI in the germline V gene. Sequencing used immunoSEQ multiplex PCR; TCRdb keeps in-frame clones, though not all of them. The sample gives about 53,000 clones, more than 80% of which show up once; around 2.7% is in the top ten. The chain carries TRBV2 and TRBJ1-4, with a weak D call TRBD1 (6 bases). The sample comprised peripheral blood. The TCR comes from an older man with acute or convalescent COVID-19. The CDR3 loop is CASSEDTGIEKLFF. CDR3 DNA sequence: TGTGCCAGCAGTGAAGATACAGGGATTGAAAAACTGTTTTTT.